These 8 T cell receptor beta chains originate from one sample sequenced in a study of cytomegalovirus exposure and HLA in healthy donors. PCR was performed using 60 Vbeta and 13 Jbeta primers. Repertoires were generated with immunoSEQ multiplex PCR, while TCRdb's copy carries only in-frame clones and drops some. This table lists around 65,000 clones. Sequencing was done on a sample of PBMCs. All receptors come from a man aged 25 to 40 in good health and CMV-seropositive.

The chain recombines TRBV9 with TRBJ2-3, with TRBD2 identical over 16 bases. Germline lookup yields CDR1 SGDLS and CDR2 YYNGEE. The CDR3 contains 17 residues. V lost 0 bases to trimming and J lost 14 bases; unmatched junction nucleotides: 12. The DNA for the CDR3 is TGTGCCAGCAGCGTAGGTTTACAGGGGACTAGCGGGGGGGTAGCGTATTTT. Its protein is CASSVGLQGTSGGVAYF.

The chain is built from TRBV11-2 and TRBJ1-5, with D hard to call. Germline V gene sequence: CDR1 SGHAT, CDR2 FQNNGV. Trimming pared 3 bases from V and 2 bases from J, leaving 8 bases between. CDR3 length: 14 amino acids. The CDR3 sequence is CASSFGQGNQPQHF. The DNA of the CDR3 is TGTGCCAGCAGCTTTGGTCAGGGCAATCAGCCCCAGCATTTT. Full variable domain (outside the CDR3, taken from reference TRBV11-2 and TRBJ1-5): EAGVAQSPRYKIIEKRQSVAFWCNPISGHATLYWYQQILGQGPKLLIQFQNNGVVDDSQLPKDRFSAERLKGVDSTLKIQPAKLEDSAVYLCASSFGQGNQPQHFGDGTRLSIL.

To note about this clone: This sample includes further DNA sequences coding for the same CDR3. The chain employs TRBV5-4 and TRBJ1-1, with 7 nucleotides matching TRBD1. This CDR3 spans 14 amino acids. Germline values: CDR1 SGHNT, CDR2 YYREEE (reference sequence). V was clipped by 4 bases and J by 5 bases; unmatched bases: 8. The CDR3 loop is CASSLQGLGTEAFF. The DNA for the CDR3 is TGTGCCAGCAGCCTACAGGGGCTCGGGACTGAAGCTTTCTTT. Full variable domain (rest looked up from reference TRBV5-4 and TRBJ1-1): ETGVTQSPTHLIKTRGQQVTLRCSSQSGHNTVSWYQQALGQGPQFIFQYYREEENGRGNFPPRFSGLQFPNYSSELNVNALELDDSALYLCASSLQGLGTEAFFGQGTRLTVV.

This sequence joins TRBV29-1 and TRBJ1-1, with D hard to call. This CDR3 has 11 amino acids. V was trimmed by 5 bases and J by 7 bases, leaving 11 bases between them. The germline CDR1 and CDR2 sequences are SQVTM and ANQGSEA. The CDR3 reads CSVYSVGEAFF. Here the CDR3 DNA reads TGCAGCGTTTACAGTGTCGGTGAAGCTTTCTTT.

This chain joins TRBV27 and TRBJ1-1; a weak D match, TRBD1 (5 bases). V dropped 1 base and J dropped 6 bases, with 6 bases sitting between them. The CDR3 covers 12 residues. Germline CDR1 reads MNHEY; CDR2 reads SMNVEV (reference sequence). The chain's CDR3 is CASSLWGAEAFF. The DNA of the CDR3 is TGTGCCAGCAGTTTATGGGGGGCTGAAGCTTTCTTT.

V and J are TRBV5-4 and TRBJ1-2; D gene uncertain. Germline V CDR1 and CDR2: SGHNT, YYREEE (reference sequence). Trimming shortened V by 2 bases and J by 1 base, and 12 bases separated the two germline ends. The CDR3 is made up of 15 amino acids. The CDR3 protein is CASSFPAAGNYGYTF. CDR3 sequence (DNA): TGTGCCAGCAGCTTTCCGGCTGCGGGTAACTATGGCTACACCTTC. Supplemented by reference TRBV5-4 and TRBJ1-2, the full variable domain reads ETGVTQSPTHLIKTRGQQVTLRCSSQSGHNTVSWYQQALGQGPQFIFQYYREEENGRGNFPPRFSGLQFPNYSSELNVNALELDDSALYLCASSFPAAGNYGYTFGSGTRLTVV.

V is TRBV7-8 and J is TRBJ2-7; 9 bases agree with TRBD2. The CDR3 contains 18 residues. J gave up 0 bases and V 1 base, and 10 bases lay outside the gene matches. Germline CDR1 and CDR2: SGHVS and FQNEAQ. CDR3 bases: TGTGCCAGCAGCTTAGAGGGGGTACTAGCGGGCCTCTCCTACGAGCAGTACTTC. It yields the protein CASSLEGVLAGLSYEQYF.

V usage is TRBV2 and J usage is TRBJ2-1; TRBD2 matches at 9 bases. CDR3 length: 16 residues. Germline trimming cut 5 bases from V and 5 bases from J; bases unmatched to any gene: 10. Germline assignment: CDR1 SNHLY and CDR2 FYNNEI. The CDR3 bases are TGTGCCAGCAGTCGCATAGGGCTAGCGGGGCACAATGAGCAGTTCTTC. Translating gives CASSRIGLAGHNEQFF.